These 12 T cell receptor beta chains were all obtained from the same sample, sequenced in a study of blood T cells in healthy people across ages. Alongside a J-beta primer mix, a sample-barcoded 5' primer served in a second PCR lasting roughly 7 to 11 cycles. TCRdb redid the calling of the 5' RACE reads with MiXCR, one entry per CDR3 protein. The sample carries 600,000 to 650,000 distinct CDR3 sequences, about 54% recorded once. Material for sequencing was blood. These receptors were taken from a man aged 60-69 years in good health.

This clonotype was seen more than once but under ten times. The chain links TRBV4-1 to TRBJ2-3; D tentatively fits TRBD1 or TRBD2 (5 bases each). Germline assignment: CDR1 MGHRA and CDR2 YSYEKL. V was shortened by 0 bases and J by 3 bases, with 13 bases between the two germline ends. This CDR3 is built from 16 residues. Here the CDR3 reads CASSQDSGQGTDTQYF. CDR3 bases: TGCGCCAGCAGCCAAGATTCGGGGCAGGGAACAGATACGCAGTATTTT.

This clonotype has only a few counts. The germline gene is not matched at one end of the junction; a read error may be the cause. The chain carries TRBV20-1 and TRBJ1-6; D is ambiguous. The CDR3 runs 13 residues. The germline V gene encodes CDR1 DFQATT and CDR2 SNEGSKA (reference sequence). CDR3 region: CSASGPYNSPLHF. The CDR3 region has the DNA TGCAGTGCTAGCGGGCCCTACAATTCACCCCTCCACTTT.

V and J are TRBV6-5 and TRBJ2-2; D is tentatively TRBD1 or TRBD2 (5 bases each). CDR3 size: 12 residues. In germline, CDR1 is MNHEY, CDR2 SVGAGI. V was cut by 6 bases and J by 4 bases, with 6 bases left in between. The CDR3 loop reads CASSGTTGELFF. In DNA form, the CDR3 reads TGTGCCAGCAGCGGGACCACCGGGGAGCTGTTTTTT.

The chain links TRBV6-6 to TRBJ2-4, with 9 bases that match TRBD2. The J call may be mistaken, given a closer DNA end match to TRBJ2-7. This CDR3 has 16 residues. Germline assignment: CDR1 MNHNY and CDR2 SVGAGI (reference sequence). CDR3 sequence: CASSYGRGGPYHEQYF. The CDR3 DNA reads TGTGCCAGCAGTTACGGGCGGGGGGGCCCCTACCACGAGCAGTACTTC.

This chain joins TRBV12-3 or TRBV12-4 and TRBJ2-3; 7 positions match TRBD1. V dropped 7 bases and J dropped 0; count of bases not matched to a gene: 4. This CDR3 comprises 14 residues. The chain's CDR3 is CASILGQSTDTQYF. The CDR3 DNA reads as TGTGCCAGCATCCTGGGACAGAGCACAGATACGCAGTATTTT.

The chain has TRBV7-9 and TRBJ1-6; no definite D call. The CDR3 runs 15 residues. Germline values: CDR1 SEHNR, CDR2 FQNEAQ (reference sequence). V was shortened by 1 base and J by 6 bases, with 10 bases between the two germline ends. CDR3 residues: CASSLEGGSNSPLHF. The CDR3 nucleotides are TGTGCCAGCAGCTTAGAAGGCGGATCTAATTCACCCCTCCACTTT. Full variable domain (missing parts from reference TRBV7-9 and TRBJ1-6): DTGVSQNPRHKITKRGQNVTFRCDPISEHNRLYWYRQTLGQGPEFLTYFQNEAQLEKSRLLSDRFSAERPKGSFSTLEIQRTEQGDSAMYLCASSLEGGSNSPLHFGNGTRLTVT.

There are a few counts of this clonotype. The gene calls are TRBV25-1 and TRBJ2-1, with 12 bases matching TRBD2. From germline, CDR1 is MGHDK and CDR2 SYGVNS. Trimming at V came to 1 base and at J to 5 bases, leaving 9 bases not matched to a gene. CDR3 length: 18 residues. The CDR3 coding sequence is TGTGCCAGCAGTGAATCGGGGCCGACTAGCGGGAGCCACAATGAGCAGTTCTTC. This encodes CASSESGPTSGSHNEQFF.

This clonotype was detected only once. The CDR3: CASQRTGDNSPLHF. CDR3 nucleotide sequence: TGTGCCAGCCAGCGGACAGGGGATAATTCACCCCTCCACTTT. V and J are TRBV7-9 and TRBJ1-6; 9 bases are a match to TRBD1. The CDR3 length is 14 residues. With 8 bases clipped from V and 5 bases from J, the junction kept 4 bases outside the gene matches. CDR1 and CDR2 from the germline V gene are SEHNR and FQNEAQ (reference sequence).

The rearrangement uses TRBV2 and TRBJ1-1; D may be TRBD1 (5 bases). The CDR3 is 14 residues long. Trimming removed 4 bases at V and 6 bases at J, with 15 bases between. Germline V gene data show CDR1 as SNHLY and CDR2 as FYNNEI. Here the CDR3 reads CASSAGGVLPEAFF. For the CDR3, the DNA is TGTGCCAGCAGTGCAGGAGGGGTTTTACCTGAAGCTTTCTTT.

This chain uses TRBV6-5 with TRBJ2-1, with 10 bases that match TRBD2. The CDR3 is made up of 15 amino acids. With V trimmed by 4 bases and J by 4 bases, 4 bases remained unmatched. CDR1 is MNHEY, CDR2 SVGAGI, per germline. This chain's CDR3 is CASSSRTSGYNEQFF. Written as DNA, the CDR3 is TGTGCCAGCAGTTCCCGGACTAGCGGTTACAATGAGCAGTTCTTC.

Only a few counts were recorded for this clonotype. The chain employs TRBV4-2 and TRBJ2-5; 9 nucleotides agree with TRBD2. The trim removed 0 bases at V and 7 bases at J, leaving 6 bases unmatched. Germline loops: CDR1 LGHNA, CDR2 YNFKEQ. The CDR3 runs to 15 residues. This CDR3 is CASSQESSGVGTQYF. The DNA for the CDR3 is TGTGCCAGCAGCCAAGAATCTAGCGGGGTCGGGACCCAGTACTTC.

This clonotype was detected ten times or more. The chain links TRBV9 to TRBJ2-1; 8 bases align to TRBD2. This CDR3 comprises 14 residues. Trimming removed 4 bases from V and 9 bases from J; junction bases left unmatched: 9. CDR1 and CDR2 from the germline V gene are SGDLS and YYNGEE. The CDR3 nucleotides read TGTGCCAGCAGCCCCGGGACTAGGCAGGGTGAGCAGTTCTTC. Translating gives CASSPGTRQGEQFF.